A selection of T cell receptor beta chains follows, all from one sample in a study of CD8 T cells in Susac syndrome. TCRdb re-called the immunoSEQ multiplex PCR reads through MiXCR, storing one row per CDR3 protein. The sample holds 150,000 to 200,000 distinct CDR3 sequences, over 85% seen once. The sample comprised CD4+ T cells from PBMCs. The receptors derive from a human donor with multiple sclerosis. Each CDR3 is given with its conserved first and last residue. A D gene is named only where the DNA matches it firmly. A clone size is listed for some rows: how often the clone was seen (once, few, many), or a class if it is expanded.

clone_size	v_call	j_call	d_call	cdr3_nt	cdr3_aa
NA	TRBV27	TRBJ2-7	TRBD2	TGTGCCAGCAGGGGGACTAGCGGAGACGAGCAGTACTTC	CASRGTSGDEQYF
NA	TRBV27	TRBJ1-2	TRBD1	TGTGCCAGCAGCCAGGGACAGGGCTATGGCTACACCTTC	CASSQGQGYGYTF
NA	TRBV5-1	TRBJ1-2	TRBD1	TGCGCCAGTTCACAGGGGGTTCTGGCTAACTATGGCTACACCTTC	CASSQGVLANYGYTF
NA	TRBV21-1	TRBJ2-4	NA	TGTGCCAGCAGCAAGAGAAGCAGGGCGACAACCAAAAACATTCAGTACTTC	CASSKRSRATTKNIQYF
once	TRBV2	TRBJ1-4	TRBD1	TGTGCCAGCAGTGGGGATTTACAGGGGCGCAATGAAAAACTGTTTTTT	CASSGDLQGRNEKLFF
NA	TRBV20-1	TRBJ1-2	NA	TGCAGTGCCTGGACAGAATATGGCTACACCTTC	CSAWTEYGYTF
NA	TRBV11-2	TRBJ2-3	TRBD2	TGTGCCATCTCGGGACTAGCGGGTTCGAGCACAGATACGCAGTATTTT	CAISGLAGSSTDTQYF
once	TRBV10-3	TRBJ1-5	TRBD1	TGTGCCACCGGACAGGGCACCTATAGCAATCAGCCCCAGCATTTT	CATGQGTYSNQPQHF
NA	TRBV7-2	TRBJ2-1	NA	TGTGCCAGCAGCTTATGGGAGGAGCAGTTCTTC	CASSLWEEQFF
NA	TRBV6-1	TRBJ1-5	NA	TGTGCCAGCAGTGGGCAGTGGAGCAATCAGCCCCAGCATTTT	CASSGQWSNQPQHF